This T cell receptor beta chain came from a study of blood T cell repertoires in COVID-19. Measured with immunoSEQ multiplex PCR; TCRdb has only the in-frame clones, and not every one. The sample includes hundreds of thousands of clones, 75% to 90% seen only once; the top ten take 1% to 1.3%. The V gene end was trimmed by 7 bases and the J gene end by 9 bases; junction bases not matched to a gene: 11. The CDR3 extends over 14 amino acids. Germline loops: CDR1 WSHSY, CDR2 SAAADI. Sequencing used PBMCs or T cells enriched from blood (not recorded which). This rearrangement joins TRBV10-2 to TRBJ2-1; TRBD2 aligns across 8 bases. The receptor was isolated from a man aged 25-45 years who had recovered from COVID-19. CDR3 nucleotide sequence: TGCGCCAGCAATAGCGGGACCCCGGGTTTTGAGCAGTTCTTC. Translation: CASNSGTPGFEQFF.